This section outlines one T cell receptor beta chain sequence together with its context. V trimming: 5 bases; J trimming: 2 bases; junction bases outside the gene matches: 9. Germline values: CDR1 SGHTA, CDR2 FQGNSA. This CDR3 comprises 15 residues. Authors' processing steps: Reference gene primer amplification yielded estimated nucleated cell counts. Using immunoSEQ multiplex PCR, the repertoire was profiled, and TCRdb retains in-frame clones only, with some absent. Clonal size and the V and J genes are those of that table, whereas D and trimming came from the DNA. The sample holds approximately 270,000 clones, around 93% seen once. This entry belongs to a study of blood T cell repertoires in COVID-19. Everyone who took part was roughly 18 to 89 years old, and they came from about two dozen US areas. Cohort assignment relied on participant-reported clinical history. Exposed participants came across a COVID-19 case within 2 weeks before study entry.

This sequence was found in a man aged 35 to 55 who had been exposed to COVID-19. The chain links TRBV7-2 to TRBJ2-7; 7 bases fit TRBD1. Sequencing used PBMCs or T cells enriched from blood (not recorded which). The CDR3 DNA reads TGTGCCAGCAGCAGAGGACAGGCCGCTACCTACGAGCAGTACTTC. Its protein product is CASSRGQAATYEQYF.